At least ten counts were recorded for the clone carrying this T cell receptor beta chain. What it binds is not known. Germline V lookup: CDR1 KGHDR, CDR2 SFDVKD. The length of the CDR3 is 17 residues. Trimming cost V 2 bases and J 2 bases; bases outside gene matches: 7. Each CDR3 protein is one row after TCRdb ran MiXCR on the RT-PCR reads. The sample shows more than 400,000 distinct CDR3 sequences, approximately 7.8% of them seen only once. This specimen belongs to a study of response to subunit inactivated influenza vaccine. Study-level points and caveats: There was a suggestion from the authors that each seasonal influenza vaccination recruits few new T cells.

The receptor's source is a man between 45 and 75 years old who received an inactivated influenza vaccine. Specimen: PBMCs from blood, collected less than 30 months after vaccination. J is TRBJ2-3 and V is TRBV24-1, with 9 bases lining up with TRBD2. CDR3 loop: CATSDSRLAGYTDTQYF. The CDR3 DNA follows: TGTGCCACCAGTGATTCCCGGCTAGCGGGATACACAGATACGCAGTATTTT.